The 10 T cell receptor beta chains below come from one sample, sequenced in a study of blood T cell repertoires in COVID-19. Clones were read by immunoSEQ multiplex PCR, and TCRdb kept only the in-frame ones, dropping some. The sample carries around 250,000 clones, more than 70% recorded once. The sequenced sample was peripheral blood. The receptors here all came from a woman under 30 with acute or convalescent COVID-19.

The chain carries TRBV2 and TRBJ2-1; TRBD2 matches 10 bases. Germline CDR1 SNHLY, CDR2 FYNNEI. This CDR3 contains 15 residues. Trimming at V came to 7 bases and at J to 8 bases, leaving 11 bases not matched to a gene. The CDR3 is CASTPGLAEVHEQFF. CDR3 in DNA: TGTGCCAGCACCCCCGGACTAGCGGAGGTCCATGAGCAGTTCTTC.

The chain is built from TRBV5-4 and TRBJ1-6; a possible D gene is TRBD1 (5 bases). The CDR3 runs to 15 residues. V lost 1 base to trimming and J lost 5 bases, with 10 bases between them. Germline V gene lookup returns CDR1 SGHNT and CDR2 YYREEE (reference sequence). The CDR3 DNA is TGTGCCAGCAGCTTGATGGACATTGATAATTCACCCCTCCACTTT. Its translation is CASSLMDIDNSPLHF.

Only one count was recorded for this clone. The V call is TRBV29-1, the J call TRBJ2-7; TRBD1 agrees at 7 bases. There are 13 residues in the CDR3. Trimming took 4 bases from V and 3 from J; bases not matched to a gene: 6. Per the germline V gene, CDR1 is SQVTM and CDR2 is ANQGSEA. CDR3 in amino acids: CSVGQGPIYEQYF. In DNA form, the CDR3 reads TGCAGCGTTGGACAGGGACCCATCTACGAGCAGTACTTC.

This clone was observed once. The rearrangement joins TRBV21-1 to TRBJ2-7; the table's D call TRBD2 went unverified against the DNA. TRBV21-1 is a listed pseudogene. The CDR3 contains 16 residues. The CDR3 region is CASSRPAASGIYEQYF. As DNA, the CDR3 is TGTGCCAGCAGCCGCCCGGCGGCTAGCGGGATCTACGAGCAGTACTTC.

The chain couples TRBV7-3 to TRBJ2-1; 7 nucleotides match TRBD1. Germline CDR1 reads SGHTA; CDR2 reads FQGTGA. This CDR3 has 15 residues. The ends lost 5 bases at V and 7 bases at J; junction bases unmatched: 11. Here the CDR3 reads CASSTQDRAWNEQFF. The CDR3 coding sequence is TGTGCCAGCAGCACTCAAGACAGGGCCTGGAATGAGCAGTTCTTC.

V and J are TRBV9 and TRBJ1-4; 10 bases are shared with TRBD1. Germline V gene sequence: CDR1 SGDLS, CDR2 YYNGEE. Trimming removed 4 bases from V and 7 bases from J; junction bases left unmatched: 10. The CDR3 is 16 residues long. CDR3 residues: CASSPWTGGISEKLFF. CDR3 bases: TGTGCCAGCAGCCCCTGGACAGGGGGAATAAGTGAAAAACTGTTTTTT.

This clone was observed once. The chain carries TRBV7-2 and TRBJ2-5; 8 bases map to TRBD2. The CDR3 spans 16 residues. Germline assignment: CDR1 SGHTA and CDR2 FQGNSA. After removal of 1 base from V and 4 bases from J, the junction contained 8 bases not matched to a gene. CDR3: CASSLVSLAVSETQYF. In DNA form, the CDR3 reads TGTGCCAGCAGCTTAGTGTCACTAGCGGTTTCAGAGACCCAGTACTTC. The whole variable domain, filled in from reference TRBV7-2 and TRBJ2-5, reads GAGVSQSPSNKVTEKGKDVELRCDPISGHTALYWYRQSLGQGLEFLIYFQGNSAPDKSGLPSDRFSAERTGGSVSTLTIQRTQQEDSAVYLCASSLVSLAVSETQYFGPGTRLLVL.

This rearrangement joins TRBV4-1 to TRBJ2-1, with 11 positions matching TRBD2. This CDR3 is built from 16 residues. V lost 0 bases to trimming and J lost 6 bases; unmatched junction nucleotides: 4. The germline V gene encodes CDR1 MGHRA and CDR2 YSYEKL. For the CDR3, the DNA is TGCGCCAGCAGCCAAGATTGGGGACTAGCGGCCAATGAGCAGTTCTTC. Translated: CASSQDWGLAANEQFF.

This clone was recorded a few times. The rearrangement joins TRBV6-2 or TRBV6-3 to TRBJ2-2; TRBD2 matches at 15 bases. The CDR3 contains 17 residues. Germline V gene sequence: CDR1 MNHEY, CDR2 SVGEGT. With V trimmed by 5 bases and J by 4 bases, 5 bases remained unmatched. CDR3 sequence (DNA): TGTGCCAGCAGTCCGGGACTAGCGGGAGGATCCACCGGGGAGCTGTTTTTT. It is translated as CASSPGLAGGSTGELFF.

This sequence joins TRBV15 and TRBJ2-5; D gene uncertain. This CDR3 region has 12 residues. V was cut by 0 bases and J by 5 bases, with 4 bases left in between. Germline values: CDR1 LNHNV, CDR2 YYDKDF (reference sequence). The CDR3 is CATSRDIETQYF. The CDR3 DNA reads TGTGCCACCAGCAGAGATATCGAGACCCAGTACTTC. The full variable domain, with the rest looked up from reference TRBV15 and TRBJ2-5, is DAMVIQNPRYQVTQFGKPVTLSCSQTLNHNVMYWYQQKSSQAPKLLFHYYDKDFNNEADTPDNFQSRRPNTSFCFLDIRSPGLGDTAMYLCATSRDIETQYFGPGTRLLVL.